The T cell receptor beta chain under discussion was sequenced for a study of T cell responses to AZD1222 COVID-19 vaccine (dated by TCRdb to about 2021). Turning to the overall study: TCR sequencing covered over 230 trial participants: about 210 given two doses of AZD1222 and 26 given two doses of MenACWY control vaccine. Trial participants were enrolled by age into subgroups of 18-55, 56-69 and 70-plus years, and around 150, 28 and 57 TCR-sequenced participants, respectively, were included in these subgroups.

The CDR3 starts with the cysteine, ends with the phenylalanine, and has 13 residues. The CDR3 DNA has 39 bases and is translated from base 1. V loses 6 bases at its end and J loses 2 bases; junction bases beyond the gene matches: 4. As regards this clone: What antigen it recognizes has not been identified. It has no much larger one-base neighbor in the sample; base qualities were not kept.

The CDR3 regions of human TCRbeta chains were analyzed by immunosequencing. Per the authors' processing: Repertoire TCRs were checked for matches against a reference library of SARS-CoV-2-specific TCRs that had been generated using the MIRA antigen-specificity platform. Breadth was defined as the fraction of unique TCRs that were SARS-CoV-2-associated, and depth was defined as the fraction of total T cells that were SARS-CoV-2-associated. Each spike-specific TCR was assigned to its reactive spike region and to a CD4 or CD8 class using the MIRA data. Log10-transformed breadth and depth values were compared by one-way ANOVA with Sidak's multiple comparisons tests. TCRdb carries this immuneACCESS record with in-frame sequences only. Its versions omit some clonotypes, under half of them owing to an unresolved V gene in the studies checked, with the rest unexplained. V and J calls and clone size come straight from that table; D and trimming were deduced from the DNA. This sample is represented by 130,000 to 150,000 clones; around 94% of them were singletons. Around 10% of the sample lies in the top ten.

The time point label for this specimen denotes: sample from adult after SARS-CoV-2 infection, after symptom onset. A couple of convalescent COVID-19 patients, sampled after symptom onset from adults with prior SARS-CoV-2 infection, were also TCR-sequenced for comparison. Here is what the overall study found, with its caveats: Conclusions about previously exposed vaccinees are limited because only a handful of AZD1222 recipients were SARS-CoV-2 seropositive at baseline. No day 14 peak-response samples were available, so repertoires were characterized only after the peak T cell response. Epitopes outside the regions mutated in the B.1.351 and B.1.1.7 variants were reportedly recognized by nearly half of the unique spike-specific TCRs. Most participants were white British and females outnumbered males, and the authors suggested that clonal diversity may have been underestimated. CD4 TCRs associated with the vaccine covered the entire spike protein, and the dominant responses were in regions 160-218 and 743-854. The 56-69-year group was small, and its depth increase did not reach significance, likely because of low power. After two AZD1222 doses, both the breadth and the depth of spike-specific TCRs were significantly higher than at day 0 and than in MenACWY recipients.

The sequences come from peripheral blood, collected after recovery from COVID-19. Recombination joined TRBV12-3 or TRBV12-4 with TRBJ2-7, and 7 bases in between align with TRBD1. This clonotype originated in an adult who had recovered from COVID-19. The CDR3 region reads CASSRGQPYEQYF. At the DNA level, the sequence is TGTGCCAGCAGCCGGGGACAGCCCTACGAGCAGTACTTC.